Presented here are 11 T cell receptor beta chains from one specimen sequenced in a study of cytomegalovirus exposure and HLA in healthy donors. 60 Vbeta and 13 Jbeta primers were used in PCR. The method was immunoSEQ multiplex PCR; TCRdb's version includes in-frame clones alone and lacks a portion of them. The sample includes 100,000 or so clones, roughly 88% of them seen just once. The source material was PBMCs. The receptor source for this set is a woman aged 18-29 years in good health and CMV-seronegative.

On this clone: At one of its ends the junction is not consistent with the germline gene, which may arise from a read error. The chain recombines TRBV13 with TRBJ2-7; the match to TRBD1 covers 7 bases. Germline-derived CDR1 and CDR2 are PRHDT and FYEKMQ (reference sequence). CDR3 length equals 14 residues. CDR3 in amino acids: CAGSPRTGSYEQYF. In nucleotides, the CDR3 is TGTGCCGGCAGCCCAAGGACAGGCTCCTACGAGCAGTACTTC.

The rearrangement uses TRBV11-2 and TRBJ2-7; TRBD2 is a possible D gene (6 bases). This CDR3 spans 13 amino acids. V shed 1 base and J shed 5 bases, with 9 bases lying between them. Germline CDR1 SGHAT, CDR2 FQNNGV. For the CDR3, the DNA is TGTGCCAGCAGCTTAGGACTAGGCCACGAGCAGTACTTC. Protein: CASSLGLGHEQYF.

The chain links TRBV2 to TRBJ2-3, with 12 bases identical to TRBD1. With 6 bases clipped from V and 2 bases from J, the junction kept 3 bases outside the gene matches. Germline assignment: CDR1 SNHLY and CDR2 FYNNEI. The CDR3 extends over 15 amino acids. This CDR3 is CASRRDRGPTDTQYF. In DNA form, the CDR3 reads TGTGCCAGCAGGAGGGACAGGGGGCCCACAGATACGCAGTATTTT.

This clone was seen only once. The rearrangement joins TRBV4-3 to TRBJ1-2, with 9 bases fitting TRBD1. Germline V gene lookup returns CDR1 LGHNA and CDR2 YSLEER. The trim removed 3 bases at V and 4 bases at J, leaving 6 bases unmatched. The CDR3 consists of 15 residues. For the CDR3, the DNA is TGCGCCAGCAGCCAGAACAGGGGGCTTTCCTATGGCTACACCTTC. Translating it yields CASSQNRGLSYGYTF.

V gene TRBV28 combines with J gene TRBJ2-1, with 7 bases matching TRBD1. Germline assignment: CDR1 MDHEN and CDR2 SYDVKM. The CDR3 is made up of 16 amino acids. J gave up 1 base and V 4 bases, and 7 bases lay outside the gene matches. In DNA, the CDR3 is TGTGCCAGCAGTTCCACCGGGACAGTATCCTACAATGAGCAGTTCTTC. Protein: CASSSTGTVSYNEQFF. Filled out from reference TRBV28 and TRBJ2-1, the complete variable domain reads DVKVTQSSRYLVKRTGEKVFLECVQDMDHENMFWYRQDPGLGLRLIYFSYDVKMKEKGDIPEGYSVSREKKERFSLILESASTNQTSMYLCASSSTGTVSYNEQFFGPGTRLTVL.

The V and J genes are TRBV6-1 and TRBJ1-6, with 7 bases fitting TRBD1. The CDR3 has 14 residues. The trim removed 5 bases at V and 12 bases at J, leaving 10 bases unmatched. Looked up from germline, CDR1 is MNHNS and CDR2 is SASEGT. The chain's CDR3 is CASSSQGTHLPLHF. CDR3 bases: TGTGCCAGCAGTTCACAGGGGACACATTTACCCCTCCACTTT.

The chain links TRBV28 to TRBJ2-5; TRBD2 matches 8 bases. Per germline, CDR1 MDHEN and CDR2 SYDVKM. V dropped 3 bases and J dropped 5; count of bases not matched to a gene: 8. The CDR3 is 15 amino acids. The CDR3 is CASSFGGGGRETQYF. DNA for the CDR3: TGTGCCAGCAGTTTCGGAGGCGGGGGGCGGGAGACCCAGTACTTC.

V is TRBV5-1 and J is TRBJ2-6, with D possibly TRBD1 on 6 matching bases. Looked up from germline, CDR1 is SGHRS and CDR2 is YFSETQ. The CDR3 spans 15 residues. V gave up 7 bases and J gave up 2 bases, with 13 bases separating them. This CDR3 reads CASALDRPGANVLTF. The CDR3 bases are TGCGCCAGCGCGCTGGACAGACCTGGGGCCAACGTCCTGACTTTC.

The chain is built from TRBV28 and TRBJ2-7; TRBD2 agrees at 8 bases. The germline CDR1 and CDR2 sequences are MDHEN and SYDVKM. V was clipped by 3 bases and J by 2 bases; unmatched bases: 6. This CDR3 is 15 amino acids long. This CDR3 reads CASSFWLAGTYEQYF. The CDR3 coding sequence is TGTGCCAGCAGTTTTTGGCTAGCGGGCACCTACGAGCAGTACTTC.

The chain is built from TRBV9 and TRBJ2-2; tentatively, D is TRBD1 (5 bases). The germline CDR1 and CDR2 sequences are SGDLS and YYNGEE. The CDR3 is made up of 15 amino acids. The V end was cut by 3 bases, the J end by 1 base, with 10 bases between. The CDR3 region has the DNA TGTGCCAGCAGCGAGACCGGACAGAACACCGGGGAGCTGTTTTTT. It is translated as CASSETGQNTGELFF. The full variable domain, with the rest looked up from reference TRBV9 and TRBJ2-2, is DSGVTQTPKHLITATGQRVTLRCSPRSGDLSVYWYQQSLDQGLQFLIQYYNGEERAKGNILERFSAQQFPDLHSELNLSSLELGDSALYFCASSETGQNTGELFFGEGSRLTVL.

J is TRBJ1-5 and V is TRBV6-5, with 8 bases lining up with TRBD1. V was clipped by 5 bases and J by 9 bases; unmatched bases: 9. The CDR3 length is 14 residues. Germline CDR1 is MNHEY and CDR2 is SVGAGI. CDR3 residues: CASSQGQEGRPQHF. CDR3 sequence (DNA): TGTGCCAGCAGTCAGGGACAGGAGGGAAGGCCCCAGCATTTT.